This paragraph covers one TCR beta chain sequence. Its cognate antigen has yet to be identified. No much larger clonotype is one base removed from it; base qualities were not supplied. This sample was taken from a study of regulatory T cells in long-lasting Graves disease (dated by TCRdb to the early 2020s). As for the study more broadly: Newly diagnosed Graves' disease patients had taken antithyroid drugs for less than 3 months. Patients with persistent Graves' disease were compared with patients with newly diagnosed Graves' disease using TCR sequencing and RNA sequencing of peripheral blood. The study was registered as a clinical trial and conducted in China. TCR sequencing covered roughly 13 persistent and 20 or so newly diagnosed Graves' disease patients, some 33 samples in total. On the study overall, not on this receptor specifically: Only the TCR beta chain was sequenced and analyzed. Lower TCR Shannon entropy and fewer highly expanded clones were observed in persistent Graves' disease patients than in newly diagnosed patients, which suggested clonal expansion. The authors acknowledged the small sample size as a limitation that may reduce accuracy. Peripheral blood alone was examined, since thyroid tissue, which constituted the primary lesion, could not be accessed. More public clonotypes were shared among persistent patients (roughly 3,000) than among newly diagnosed patients (roughly 1,000). Preferential use of TRBV28, TRBJ1-2 and TRBJ2-5 was observed in persistent disease, whereas TRBV20-1 and TRBJ2-1 were favored in newly diagnosed disease.

The sample's time point label is to be understood as: newly diagnosed GD, antithyroid drugs for less than 3 months. For both TCR sequencing and RNA sequencing, RNA was extracted from PBMCs in TRIzol. Graves' disease was diagnosed according to American Thyroid Association guidelines. Patients for the study were recruited at an endocrinology department in Xi'an, China. From each patient, around 9 milliliters of peripheral blood was collected into an EDTA anticoagulant tube. PBMCs were isolated by Ficoll Paque Plus density gradient separation without further T cell sorting. An Agilent 2100 Bioanalyzer and agarose gel were used to check RNA quality, and a NanoDrop 2000 was used to measure RNA concentration. Germline trimming amounts to 3 bases on V and 2 bases on J, with 12 as the count of junction bases outside the gene matches. Sequences LNHDA (CDR1) and SQIVND (CDR2) are obtained from the germline V gene (reference sequence). The CDR3 starts with the cysteine, ends with the phenylalanine, and has 18 residues. CDR3 DNA only is kept here, 54 bases in frame from base 1.

Library generation was performed with multiplex PCR. TCRdb records Illumina HiSeq 4000 as the sequencer. To build TCR beta libraries, CDR3 regions were amplified by Arm-PCR using iRepertoire HTBI primers. Before sequencing, the PCR products underwent gel purification. The study's processing was this. A total of 62 TRBV and approximately 13 TRBJ segments were identified across samples and were used for gene usage analysis of CDR3 amino acid clonotypes. COPE and FqMerger were used to merge the filtered high-quality paired reads into contigs. BLAST was used to align contigs to IMGT TRBV, TRBD and TRBJ reference genes, and CDR3 was defined according to IMGT. Any clonotype with a frequency above 0.1% was counted as a highly expanded clone. Repertoire diversity was measured by Shannon entropy, and V-J evenness by the Gini coefficient. A clonotype found in more than one individual was treated as public. Using fastp at Q25 and MiXCR, TCRdb reprocessed the public reads and kept productive beta chains. Under each unique CDR3 protein, matching rows form one entry showing the most common genes and DNA. The authors' filters were not applied to this entry. This sample gives about 500,000 distinct CDR3 sequences in total; about 12% of them show up just once. The ten largest make up 8.9% of the sample.

These data were also filed under a second study, of T cells in Graves' hyperthyroidism and ophthalmopathy. From that second study: Graves' hyperthyroidism was defined as stable when no progression to ophthalmopathy occurred over 18 months of follow-up. Hyperthyroidism patients were newly diagnosed, with disease duration under 2 months, and aged 18 to 65 years. The study excluded patients with uncontrolled infections, other autoimmune diseases, pregnancy or lactation. Diagnoses relied on clinical symptoms, serum thyroxine and TRAb, thyroid ultrasound and orbital computed tomography. A first-round RT-PCR of the TCR CDR3 used the HTBI primer set with the Qiagen OneStep RT-PCR kit. Most expanded thyroid clonotypes (frequency above 0.001) were also found in blood, which suggests that blood repertoires may mirror thyroid immune responses. A 13 V-J signature model separated ophthalmopathy from stable hyperthyroidism, with approximately 86% sensitivity and just under 84% specificity in cross-validation and 80%/75% in testing. In validation, the model predicted progression to ophthalmopathy with roughly 66% sensitivity and less than 80% specificity, a median of 6.5 months before onset. To identify TCR V-J signatures that set the groups apart, the researchers used a discovery cohort of 95 to 100 patients, made up of 40 to 45 with Graves' ophthalmopathy and about 60 with stable Graves' hyperthyroidism. An independent validation cohort of 18 to 20 hyperthyroidism patients and 17 patients who later progressed to ophthalmopathy tested prospective prediction of ophthalmopathy. The approximately 97 discovery patients were randomly divided into training and test sets at a 7:3 ratio. The study also compared thyroid tissue and blood T-cell repertoires from several Graves' hyperthyroidism patients. Following sampling, methimazole starting at 30 mg daily was given to hyperthyroidism patients, and high-dose intravenous methylprednisolone was given to ophthalmopathy patients. The libraries were constructed in a second round of multiplex PCR and then size-selected and purified. Libraries were sequenced paired-end with 100 bp reads on an Illumina HiSeq2000. SOAPnuke was used to process the raw data, with reads discarded if the reads contained adapters or uncalled bases, had a mean Phred below 15, or lacked an exact constant-primer or identifier match. COPE v1.2.5 was used to merge high-quality paired reads, and clonotypes were defined as unique nucleotide sequences. Clonotypes were aligned to IMGT TRBV, TRBD and TRBJ reference segments using MiTCR v1.1. Only V-J combinations with frequency above 0.0001, covering 99.2% of repertoires, were analysed. A TCS score was defined as the ratio between F50 (clonal expansion) and ExV (chaos), using BLOSUM62-based TCRdist between CDR3 peptides within each V-J. Welch's t-statistics and random forest reduced just over 500 V-J features to around 14, which were used in a naive Bayes classifier (R e1071). Sample size was not statistically predetermined, and blinding of investigators to group allocation was not performed. TCR Vbeta CDR3 sequencing of approximately 140 peripheral blood samples (43 ophthalmopathy, roughly 72 hyperthyroidism and about 17 progressor patients) is reported in the paper.

The TCR was taken from a woman aged 25 to 39 with Graves disease. Donor details come from another sample of the same person, matched by shared clones. Sequencing used peripheral blood mononuclear cells (PBMCs), obtained at new diagnosis, from a patient treated with antithyroid drugs. The V and J segments used are TRBV19 and TRBJ1-1; 10 of the junction bases match TRBD1. The CDR3 corresponds to CASSMGRDRGQINTEAFF. The nucleotide sequence is TGTGCCAGTAGTATGGGCAGGGACAGGGGCCAGATAAACACTGAAGCTTTCTTT. Extended through the reference TRBV19 and TRBJ1-1 proteins, this CDR3 yields the full variable domain: DGGITQSPKYLFRKEGQNVTLSCEQNLNHDAMYWYRQDPGQGLRLIYYSQIVNDFQKGDIAEGYSVSREKKESFPLTVTSAQKNPTAFYLCASSMGRDRGQINTEAFFGQGTRLTVV.